This T cell receptor beta chain originates from a study of OX40 agonist ivuxolimab in advanced cancers. For the wider study: The costimulatory receptor OX40 (CD134) was targeted by ivuxolimab, a fully human IgG2 agonistic monoclonal antibody. Intravenous ivuxolimab was administered to patients every 2 weeks at six dose levels: 0.01, 0.1, 0.3, 1.5, 3 and 10 mg/kg. Of the approximately 50 dose-escalation patients, hepatocellular carcinoma was present in about 20, melanoma in roughly 15, renal cell carcinoma in 9 and head and neck cancer in 9. The dose-escalation cohort was 82.7% male with a mean age of about 65 years, ranging from about 20 to 85. Prior anti-PD-1, anti-PD-L1 or anti-CTLA-4 therapy was permitted, and checkpoint inhibitors had been received by roughly 42% of dose-escalation patients. Three dose-escalation patients achieved partial responses, one with hepatocellular carcinoma and two with cutaneous melanoma. Peripheral TCRbeta sequencing was intended to test whether TCR sequence diversity was altered and clonal T-cell expansion was caused by ivuxolimab. The monotherapy dose-escalation portion (N of about 50 patients) of the phase I ivuxolimab trial is reported in the paper.

V lost 5 bases and J lost 0 bases; the stretch between them is 11 bases long. The germline V gene (reference sequence) gives CDR1 as MNHEY and CDR2 as SMNVEV. The CDR3 contains 16 residues, cysteine and phenylalanine counted. Here the CDR3 DNA is all that survives: 48 bases in frame from base 1. Genomic DNA was extracted from sorted cells for sequencing of the TCRbeta CDR3 region. TCRbeta CDR3 regions were sequenced using the immunoSEQ Assay. Entries here come from immuneACCESS through TCRdb and include only in-frame sequences with V and J called. Some clones fail to appear in such tables; in the studies checked, an unresolved V gene covers under half of the shortfall, and the cause of the remainder is unknown. Present in this sample are roughly 50,000 clones, roughly 86% of which were seen just once. 0.85% to 1% of the sample is in the top ten clones. Patients with a history of autoimmune disease or receiving systemic immunosuppression were excluded from the trial. In every dose cohort, peripheral blood was drawn for TCR sequencing at baseline, cycle 4 day 1, and cycle 7 day 1. The samples were taken from a phase I, first-in-human, multicenter, open-label dose-escalation trial of ivuxolimab. Adults with locally advanced or metastatic melanoma, renal cell, hepatocellular, or head and neck squamous cell carcinoma were enrolled in the trial. CD4+ and CD8+ T cells were sorted separately from peripheral blood before TCR sequencing.

The sample holds one count of this clone. This receptor's antigen is unknown. One base away there is no much larger clone; base qualities are not given. On the study overall, not on this receptor specifically: After ivuxolimab, expanded clones were on average more numerous among CD8+ T cells than among CD4+ T cells. Low levels of normalized T-cell clonal expansion were also shown by some nonresponding patients. The antigen specificity of the peripheral T cells that underwent clonal expansion was not determined. In partial responders in the 0.1-3.0 mg/kg groups, normalized peripheral clonal expansion was found to be among the lowest, especially among CD8+ T cells. At doses from 0.1 to 3.0 mg/kg, clonal expansion was seen in both CD4+ and CD8+ blood T cells between baseline and week 6.

The chain was built from TRBV27 and TRBJ1-6, with the D segment identity uncertain. The sample in question was CD4+ or CD8+ T cells sorted from blood, obtained in a trial of the OX40 agonist ivuxolimab. The clonotype was recovered from an adult with an advanced solid tumor such as melanoma, head and neck, liver or kidney cancer. DNA sequence: TGTGCCAGCAGTCTCCGGACCGACTCCTATAATTCACCCCTCCACTTT. It translates to CASSLRTDSYNSPLHF.